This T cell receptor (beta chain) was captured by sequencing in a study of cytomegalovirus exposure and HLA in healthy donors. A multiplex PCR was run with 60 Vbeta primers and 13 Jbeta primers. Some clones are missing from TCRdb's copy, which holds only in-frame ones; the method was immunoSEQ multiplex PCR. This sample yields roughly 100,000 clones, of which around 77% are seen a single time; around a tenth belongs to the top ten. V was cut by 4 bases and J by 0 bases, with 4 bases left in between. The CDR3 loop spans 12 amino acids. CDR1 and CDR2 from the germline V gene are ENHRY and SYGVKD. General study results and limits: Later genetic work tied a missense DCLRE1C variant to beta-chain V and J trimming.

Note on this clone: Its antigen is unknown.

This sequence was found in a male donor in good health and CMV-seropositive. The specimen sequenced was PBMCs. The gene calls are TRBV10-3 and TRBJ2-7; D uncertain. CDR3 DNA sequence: TGTGCCATCAGTGTCAGCTCCTACGAGCAGTACTTC. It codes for CAISVSSYEQYF.